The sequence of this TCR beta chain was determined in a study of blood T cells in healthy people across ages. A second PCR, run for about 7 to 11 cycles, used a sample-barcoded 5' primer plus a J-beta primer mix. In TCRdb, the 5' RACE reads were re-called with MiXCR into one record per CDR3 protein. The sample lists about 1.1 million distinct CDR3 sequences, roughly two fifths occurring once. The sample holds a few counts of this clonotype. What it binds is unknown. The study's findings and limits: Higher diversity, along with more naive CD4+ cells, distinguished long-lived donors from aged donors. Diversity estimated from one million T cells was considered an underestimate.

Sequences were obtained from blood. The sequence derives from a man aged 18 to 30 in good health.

The CDR3 region is CSAGGAQETQYF. CDR3 nucleotide sequence: TGCAGTGCTGGGGGGGCTCAAGAGACCCAGTACTTC. The rearrangement links TRBV20-1 to TRBJ2-5; possibly TRBD2 for D (7 bases). CDR1 is DFQATT and CDR2 is SNEGSKA in the germline V gene (reference sequence). V shed 5 bases and J shed 2 bases, with 9 bases lying between them. The CDR3 is 12 amino acids.